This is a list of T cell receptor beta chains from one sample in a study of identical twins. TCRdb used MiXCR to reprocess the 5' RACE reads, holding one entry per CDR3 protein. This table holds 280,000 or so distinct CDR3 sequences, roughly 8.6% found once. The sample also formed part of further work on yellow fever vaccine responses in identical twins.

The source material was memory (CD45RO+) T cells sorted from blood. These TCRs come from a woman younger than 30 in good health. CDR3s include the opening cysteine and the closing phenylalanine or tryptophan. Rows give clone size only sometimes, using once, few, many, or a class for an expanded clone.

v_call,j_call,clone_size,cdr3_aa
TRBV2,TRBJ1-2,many,CASTNPLDYGYTF
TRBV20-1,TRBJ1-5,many,CSARLGEYQPQHF
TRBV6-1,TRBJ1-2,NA,CASSEALGQVNKRNYGYTF
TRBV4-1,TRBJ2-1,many,CASSQVRGDNEQFF
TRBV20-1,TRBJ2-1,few,CSARDYLPEQFF
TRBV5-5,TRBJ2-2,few,CASSLRSGSGTGELFF
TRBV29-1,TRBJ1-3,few,CSVDDTSGNTIYF
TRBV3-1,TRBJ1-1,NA,CASSHDDPGRSGAFF
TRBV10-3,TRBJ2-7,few,CAISVSGRNYEQYF
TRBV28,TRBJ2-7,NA,CASSLYREDYEQYF
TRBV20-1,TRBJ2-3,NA,CSARAGGRNTQYF
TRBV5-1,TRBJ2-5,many,CASRREAGTQETQYF
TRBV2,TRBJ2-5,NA,CASSRGPPSQETQYF
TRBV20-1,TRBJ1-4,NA,CSARDRRTNEKLFF
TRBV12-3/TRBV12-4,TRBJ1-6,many,CASSLQLGSPLHF
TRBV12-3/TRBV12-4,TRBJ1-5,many,CASSPGVFSNQPQHF
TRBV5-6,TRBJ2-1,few,CASSLRSSWDEQFF
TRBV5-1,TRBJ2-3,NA,CASSATGGQTTDTQYF